One T cell receptor beta chain is described in this entry. Per the study methods: Reference gene primer amplification gave nucleated cell count estimates. Repertoires were generated with immunoSEQ multiplex PCR, while TCRdb's copy carries only in-frame clones and drops some. The DNA gave D and trimming, while V, J and clone size come from that table. The table lists 250,000 or so clones, more than 75% of them singletons. Deletions cut 0 bases from V and 1 base from J, with 5 bases between. The CDR3 extends over 13 amino acids. Germline V CDR1 and CDR2: SGHDT, YYEEEE. The source of the sample is a study of blood T cell repertoires in COVID-19. At the level of the study: The study drew acute and convalescent COVID-19 samples from the United States, Italy and Spain. The analysed material was cDNA or gDNA that came from T cells, B-cell-depleted T cells, or PBMCs.

The sample comprised peripheral blood. The chain employs TRBV5-6 and TRBJ2-7; D is uncertain. The sequence was collected from a man aged 35 to 55 with active or convalescent COVID-19. DNA for the CDR3: TGTGCCAGCAGCTTGGCCAGGTCCTACGAGCAGTACTTC. Translated, it gives CASSLARSYEQYF.